Following are 14 T cell receptor beta chains from one sample sequenced in a study of T cell responses to AZD1222 COVID-19 vaccine. Measured with immunoSEQ multiplex PCR; TCRdb has only the in-frame clones, and not every one. The sample has 120,000 to 150,000 clones, approximately 89% seen once; the top ten hold approximately 3.6%. The sequencing here drew on peripheral blood, taken on day 0 of MenACWY control vaccination. The receptors originated from an adult in good health.

The rearrangement joins TRBV6-6 to TRBJ1-5; a possible D gene is TRBD1 (5 bases). Trimming removed 2 bases from V and 2 bases from J, with 10 bases in between. CDR3 length: 15 residues. Germline V CDR1 and CDR2: MNHNY, SVGAGI (reference sequence). The CDR3: CASSYEGQGNQPQHF. The CDR3, as DNA: TGTGCCAGCAGTTACGAGGGGCAGGGCAATCAGCCCCAGCATTTT.

This chain connects TRBV5-6 to TRBJ2-2, with TRBD1 matching 8 bases. The CDR3 spans 18 residues. The trim removed 4 bases at V and 4 bases at J, leaving 15 bases unmatched. Germline V lookup: CDR1 SGHDT, CDR2 YYEEEE. Here the CDR3 DNA reads TGTGCCAGCAGCCAGAGGACAGGGACACTCGGGGGCACCGGGGAGCTGTTTTTT. As protein: CASSQRTGTLGGTGELFF.

The chain has TRBV28 and TRBJ2-5, with TRBD1 matching 9 bases. CDR3 length: 14 amino acids. The J segment lost 5 bases and the V segment lost 4 bases, leaving 5 bases of the junction unmatched. Looked up from germline, CDR1 is MDHEN and CDR2 is SYDVKM. The CDR3 coding sequence is TGTGCCAGCAGTTCCACAGGGGGCGGGGAGACCCAGTACTTC. Encoded protein: CASSSTGGGETQYF.

The CDR3 is CASLQRMNTEAFF. CDR3 sequence (DNA): TGTGCCAGTTTACAGCGAATGAACACTGAAGCTTTCTTT. The V gene is TRBV19, the J gene TRBJ1-1; D remains ambiguous. Trimming removed 8 bases from V and 0 bases from J, with 10 bases in between. The CDR3 extends over 13 amino acids. Germline V gene sequence: CDR1 LNHDA, CDR2 SQIVND (reference sequence).

The chain carries TRBV11-3 and TRBJ2-7, with D uncertain. The CDR3 extends over 15 amino acids. Looked up from germline, CDR1 is SGHNT and CDR2 is YENEEA. Deletions cut 1 base from V and 0 bases from J, with 10 bases between. The CDR3 region has the DNA TGTGCCAGCAGCTTAGGACTGGCGATCTCCTACGAGCAGTACTTC. Its protein is CASSLGLAISYEQYF.

The chain carries TRBV7-3 and TRBJ2-5, with a weak D call TRBD2 (5 bases). Germline assignment: CDR1 SGHTA and CDR2 FQGTGA. This CDR3 region has 15 residues. V lost 5 bases, J lost 5 bases, and 18 bases lay in between. The CDR3 bases are TGTGCCAGCAGCCCGGGCCTCGGGGTCTCGGAGACCCAGTACTTC. This translates into CASSPGLGVSETQYF.

The V gene is TRBV9, the J gene TRBJ1-6; a possible D gene is TRBD1 (6 bases). V was pared by 4 bases and J by 13 bases, with 15 bases between. This CDR3 region has 13 residues. Germline V gene data show CDR1 as SGDLS and CDR2 as YYNGEE. This CDR3 reads CASSQVGARPLHF. For the CDR3, the DNA is TGTGCCAGCAGCCAGGTGGGGGCGAGGCCCCTCCACTTT.

The CDR3 bases are TGTGCCAGCAGTGGGGCAGGGTTCACAGATACGCAGTATTTT. Translated: CASSGAGFTDTQYF. This rearrangement joins TRBV25-1 to TRBJ2-3, with a tentative D call TRBD1 (5 bases). V dropped 4 bases and J dropped 2 bases, with 10 bases sitting between them. This CDR3 is built from 14 residues. The V gene's germline CDR1 is MGHDK and CDR2 SYGVNS.

The chain recombines TRBV3-1 (or the pseudogene TRBV3-2) with TRBJ1-5; D uncertain. This CDR3 has 14 amino acids. Trimming took off 0 bases at V and 11 bases at J, with 14 bases between the two ends. Germline CDR1 is LGHDT and CDR2 is YNNKEL (reference sequence). The CDR3 loop reads CASSQEASSGTQHF. The DNA of the CDR3 is TGTGCCAGCAGCCAAGAAGCGTCCAGCGGAACCCAGCATTTT.

This chain links TRBV28 with TRBJ1-2; the match to TRBD1 covers 8 bases. This CDR3 region has 12 residues. CDR1 and CDR2 from the germline V gene are MDHEN and SYDVKM. V dropped 8 bases and J dropped 4; count of bases not matched to a gene: 3. For the CDR3, the DNA is TGTGCCAGCGGGGACAGGCCCTATGGCTACACCTTC. Its translation: CASGDRPYGYTF.

The sample holds a few counts of this clone. V usage is TRBV6-5 and J usage is TRBJ1-6; D is possibly TRBD1 (6 bases). Looked up from germline, CDR1 is MNHEY and CDR2 is SVGAGI. The V and J ends lost 5 bases and 9 bases respectively, with 14 bases between them. CDR3 length equals 14 residues. CDR3 nucleotide sequence: TGTGCCAGCAGTATACAGGGTAGAAGTTCACCCCTCCACTTT. It translates to CASSIQGRSSPLHF.

This clone was seen once. The V gene is TRBV7-2, the J gene TRBJ2-7, with D possibly TRBD1 on 5 matching bases. Germline V CDR1 and CDR2: SGHTA, FQGNSA. V lost 1 base, J lost 3 bases, and 7 bases lay in between. The CDR3 covers 13 residues. The CDR3 region is CASSLGQLYEQYF. CDR3 DNA: TGTGCCAGCAGCTTAGGACAGCTCTACGAGCAGTACTTC.

This clone is a singleton in its sample. The chain combines TRBV29-1 with TRBJ2-5; 14 nucleotides match TRBD2. CDR3 length equals 14 residues. CDR1 is SQVTM and CDR2 is ANQGSEA in the germline V gene. V gave up 6 bases and J gave up 4 bases; unmatched junction bases: 4. The CDR3 bases are TGCAGCGTGGAGGGACTAGCGGGAGTAGAGACCCAGTACTTC. This codes for CSVEGLAGVETQYF.

This clone was seen just once. The V call is TRBV5-5, the J call TRBJ2-4; D remains unclear. V lost 1 base and J lost 3, with 11 bases in between. Germline CDR1 is SGHKS and CDR2 is YYEKEE (reference sequence). The CDR3 spans 15 residues. The CDR3, as DNA: TGTGCCAGCAGCTTGTTTCTGGGCAGCAAAAACATTCAGTACTTC. It yields the protein CASSLFLGSKNIQYF.